What follows are 25 T cell receptor beta chains derived from one specimen sequenced in a study of T cells in Graves' hyperthyroidism and ophthalmopathy. Authors of the study amplified TCR beta CDR3 regions from RNA transcripts. The HTBI primer set drove a first-round RT-PCR of the TCR CDR3. Via MiXCR, TCRdb re-called the multiplex PCR reads, giving one row per CDR3 protein. The table has 450,000 to 700,000 distinct CDR3 sequences, roughly 50% seen once. Material: peripheral blood or thyroid tissue (not recorded which). Source of these receptors: an adult woman with Graves' disease, either hyperthyroidism or ophthalmopathy (not recorded which).

This clonotype was detected once. This rearrangement joins TRBV15 to TRBJ2-5; D is undetermined. V dropped 3 bases and J dropped 4 bases, with 6 bases sitting between them. CDR3 length: 12 residues. CDR1 LNHNV and CDR2 YYDKDF come from the germline V gene (reference sequence). The CDR3 coding sequence is TGTGCCACCAGCAGCGGAACAGAGACCCAGTACTTC. Amino acid sequence: CATSSGTETQYF.

This clonotype was found many times. This chain uses TRBV7-9 with TRBJ1-1; D uncertain. V was cut by 4 bases and J by 9 bases, with 15 bases left in between. This CDR3 region has 13 residues. Germline loops: CDR1 SEHNR, CDR2 FQNEAQ (reference sequence). The CDR3 here is CASSSPVARQAFF. The CDR3 DNA reads TGTGCCAGCAGCTCACCCGTGGCACGACAAGCTTTCTTT.

The chain joins TRBV15 to TRBJ1-2; 9 positions match TRBD1. The CDR3 has 15 amino acids. CDR1 is LNHNV and CDR2 is YYDKDF in the germline V gene (reference sequence). Trimming removed 1 base from V and 6 bases from J; junction bases left unmatched: 6. The chain's CDR3 is CATSRGDRALDGYTF. In DNA, the CDR3 is TGTGCCACCAGCAGAGGGGACAGGGCATTAGATGGCTACACCTTC.

This clonotype was seen at least ten times. The rearrangement joins TRBV13 to TRBJ2-2; the D gene is possibly TRBD1 (6 bases). Germline CDR1 and CDR2: PRHDT and FYEKMQ (reference sequence). This CDR3 is built from 15 residues. V was pared by 0 bases and J by 4 bases, with 9 bases between. CDR3 DNA: TGTGCCAGCAGCTTAGGCCCCAGGGGCACCGGGGAGCTGTTTTTT. As protein: CASSLGPRGTGELFF. Filled out from reference TRBV13 and TRBJ2-2, the complete variable domain reads AAGVIQSPRHLIKEKRETATLKCYPIPRHDTVYWYQQGPGQDPQFLISFYEKMQSDKGSIPDRFSAQQFSDYHSELNMSSLELGDSALYFCASSLGPRGTGELFFGEGSRLTVL.

This clonotype has ten or more counts. The rearrangement uses TRBV7-6 and TRBJ2-7; D not resolved. This CDR3 spans 13 amino acids. Looked up from germline, CDR1 is SGHVS and CDR2 is FNYEAQ. V was pared by 5 bases and J by 6 bases, with 14 bases between. As DNA, the CDR3 is TGTGCCAGCAGCCATAAACCTAGATCCGAGCAGTACTTC. Encoded protein: CASSHKPRSEQYF.

This clonotype appeared many times. J is TRBJ1-6 and V is TRBV7-2, with D perhaps matching TRBD1 (5 bases). Trimming stripped 2 bases from V and 14 bases from J, with 13 bases between. The CDR3 is 13 residues long. From germline, CDR1 is SGHTA and CDR2 FQGNSA. The CDR3 spells CASSLRQGATLHF. DNA for the CDR3: TGTGCCAGCAGCTTACGCCAGGGTGCCACCCTCCACTTT.

The chain uses TRBV15 and TRBJ1-2; D remains unclear. This CDR3 comprises 14 residues. V was trimmed by 1 base and J by 4 bases, leaving 10 bases between them. Germline V lookup: CDR1 LNHNV, CDR2 YYDKDF (reference sequence). Here the CDR3 DNA reads TGTGCCACCAGCAGAGGGGCCGGATCCTATGGCTACACCTTC. Protein: CATSRGAGSYGYTF.

This clonotype was observed many times. The J gene is TRBJ1-2, the V gene TRBV5-1; tentative D call: TRBD1 (6 bases). The CDR3 is 14 residues long. Trimming pared 2 bases from V and 3 bases from J, leaving 11 bases between. The germline V gene has CDR1 SGHRS and CDR2 YFSETQ. The CDR3 DNA reads as TGCGCCAGCAGCTTCTTACAGGGAGACTATGGCTACACCTTC. Translating gives CASSFLQGDYGYTF. Full variable domain (rest looked up from reference TRBV5-1 and TRBJ1-2): KAGVTQTPRYLIKTRGQQVTLSCSPISGHRSVSWYQQTPGQGLQFLFEYFSETQRNKGNFPGRFSGRQFSNSRSEMNVSTLELGDSALYLCASSFLQGDYGYTFGSGTRLTVV.

The V and J genes are TRBV19 and TRBJ1-2; D not resolved. This CDR3 has 12 residues. V gave up 3 bases and J gave up 6 bases, with 8 bases separating them. The germline V gene has CDR1 LNHDA and CDR2 SQIVND (reference sequence). The CDR3 is CASSMGRHGYTF. DNA for the CDR3: TGTGCCAGTAGTATGGGCCGCCATGGCTACACCTTC.

This chain links TRBV5-1 with TRBJ2-5; TRBD2 is a possible D gene (5 bases). V was shortened by 4 bases and J by 3 bases, with 13 bases between the two germline ends. The CDR3 is made up of 14 amino acids. Germline-derived CDR1 and CDR2 are SGHRS and YFSETQ. The DNA for the CDR3 is TGCGCCAGCAGCCTCCAGAGGGTAGAAGAGACCCAGTACTTC. Translating gives CASSLQRVEETQYF.

The rearrangement links TRBV7-8 to TRBJ2-5, with 7 bases fitting TRBD2. Germline CDR1 reads SGHVS; CDR2 reads FQNEAQ. V was clipped by 7 bases and J by 5 bases; unmatched bases: 13. The CDR3 runs 15 residues. This chain's CDR3 is CASTLRDYTGETQYF. The CDR3, as DNA: TGTGCCAGCACCCTAAGGGACTACACCGGGGAGACCCAGTACTTC.

This chain uses TRBV12-3 or TRBV12-4 with TRBJ1-1; D might be TRBD1 (5 bases). With 3 bases removed from V and 10 bases from J, the gap between germline ends came to 12 bases. The CDR3 runs to 12 residues. CDR3: CASSLNGTRAFF. In DNA form, the CDR3 reads TGTGCCAGCAGTTTGAATGGGACGAGAGCTTTCTTT.

J is TRBJ2-7 and V is TRBV7-6, with a possible D match to TRBD2 (6 bases). The ends were cut back, 0 bases at V and 4 bases at J, with 13 bases in the middle. The CDR3 totals 15 residues. Germline V gene sequence: CDR1 SGHVS, CDR2 FNYEAQ. The CDR3 nucleotides read TGTGCCAGCAGCTTAGCCGGGGGACGGATTTACGAGCAGTACTTC. It translates to CASSLAGGRIYEQYF.

This clonotype has ten or more counts. This chain links TRBV20-1 with TRBJ1-5, with a weak D call TRBD1 (6 bases). Trimming left V 0 bases short and J 7 bases short, with 19 bases between. The CDR3 length is 16 residues. In germline, CDR1 is DFQATT, CDR2 SNEGSKA (reference sequence). Written as DNA, the CDR3 is TGCAGTGCTAGAGATCTAGAGGCGGGGGGCGGCCAGCCCCAGCATTTT. The encoded protein is CSARDLEAGGGQPQHF.

The rearrangement links TRBV10-3 to TRBJ2-2, with no clear D. CDR3 size: 14 residues. V lost 6 bases to trimming and J lost 4 bases, with 12 bases between them. From germline, CDR1 is ENHRY and CDR2 SYGVKD. Written as DNA, the CDR3 is TGTGCCATCAGCAGTTTACCTTTCACCGGGGAGCTGTTTTTT. Its protein product is CAISSLPFTGELFF.

This chain uses TRBV30 with TRBJ2-2, with D perhaps given as TRBD1 or TRBD2 (5 bases each). The CDR3 length is 16 residues. The germline gives CDR1 GTSNPN, CDR2 SVGIG (reference sequence). Trimming stripped 1 base from V and 1 base from J, with 13 bases between. As DNA, the CDR3 is TGTGCCTGGAGTGAAGGGACGGTGGGGAACACCGGGGAGCTGTTTTTT. Translated, it gives CAWSEGTVGNTGELFF.

This chain uses TRBV14 with TRBJ1-2; 8 nucleotides match TRBD1. V lost 9 bases and J lost 9; bases outside the gene matches: 9. Germline loops: CDR1 SGHDN, CDR2 FVKESK. This CDR3 is 12 amino acids long. CDR3 sequence (DNA): TGTGCCAGAAGCGCGGACAGGGTTAGCTACACCTTC. It is translated as CARSADRVSYTF.

The V and J genes are TRBV14 and TRBJ2-7; 7 bases match TRBD1. The DNA end lines up better with TRBJ2-1; the J call may be wrong. Looked up from germline, CDR1 is SGHDN and CDR2 is FVKESK. This CDR3 is 13 amino acids long. The CDR3 sequence is CASSKDRYNEQFF. Written as DNA, the CDR3 is TGTGCCAGCAGCAAGGACAGGTACAATGAGCAGTTCTTC.

The genes are TRBV10-3 and TRBJ1-2; D might be TRBD1 (6 bases). CDR1 and CDR2 (germline): ENHRY, SYGVKD. CDR3 length: 15 residues. The V end lost 2 bases, the J end lost 6 bases, and 16 bases lay between the germline ends. CDR3 sequence reads: CAISETAGENDGYTF. The CDR3, as DNA: TGTGCCATCAGTGAGACGGCAGGGGAAAACGATGGCTACACCTTC.

The table lists this clonotype with a few counts. The chain links TRBV7-2 to TRBJ2-5; D remains unclear. The V end lost 1 base, the J end lost 2 bases, and 8 bases lay between the germline ends. CDR1 SGHTA and CDR2 FQGNSA come from the germline V gene. The CDR3 sequence is 14 residues long. The CDR3 DNA reads TGTGCCAGCAGCTTAGAGCATTGGCAAGAGACCCAGTACTTC. Its translation is CASSLEHWQETQYF.

Regarding this clonotype: The CDR3 ends on some other residue instead of the conserved phenylalanine or tryptophan, so this is likely a read error. No DNA is shown, since the ends of the CDR3 on it are uncertain; the CDR3 is the one TCRdb lists. V gene TRBV2 combines with J gene TRBJ1-4. Germline V gene data show CDR1 as SNHLY and CDR2 as FYNNEI. The length of the CDR3 is 10 amino acids, counting both ends. The CDR3 protein is CASSEIPEYY.

The V gene is TRBV10-3, the J gene TRBJ1-2; 8 bases map to TRBD1. The germline CDR1 and CDR2 sequences are ENHRY and SYGVKD. This CDR3 region has 12 residues. V lost 10 bases and J lost 3; bases outside the gene matches: 4. The CDR3 nucleotides read TGTGCCACCACGGGACAGGACTATGGCTACACCTTC. This encodes CATTGQDYGYTF.

This clonotype has at least ten counts. The chain couples TRBV5-4 to TRBJ1-4; D is undetermined. Per germline, CDR1 SGHNT and CDR2 YYREEE (reference sequence). This CDR3 contains 14 residues. Trimming shortened V by 0 bases and J by 0 bases, and 3 bases separated the two germline ends. CDR3 in DNA: TGTGCCAGCAGCTTGGGAACAACTAATGAAAAACTGTTTTTT. Translated, it gives CASSLGTTNEKLFF.

This clonotype occurred many times. The chain recombines TRBV20-1 with TRBJ1-1; no reliable D call. V shed 4 bases and J shed 8 bases, with 2 bases lying between them. CDR1 and CDR2 from the germline V gene are DFQATT and SNEGSKA (reference sequence). The CDR3 sequence is 8 residues long. DNA of the CDR3: TGCAGTGCTAACGAAGCTTTCTTT. Translating gives CSANEAFF.

This clonotype was observed at least ten times. The genes are TRBV7-2 and TRBJ1-5; possibly TRBD1 for D (5 bases). V was trimmed by 6 bases and J by 3 bases, leaving 15 bases between them. The V gene's germline CDR1 is SGHTA and CDR2 FQGNSA. The length of the CDR3 is 15 residues. CDR3 sequence (DNA): TGTGCCAGCAGTTCACTCCAGGGATCCAATCAGCCCCAGCATTTT. It specifies CASSSLQGSNQPQHF.